The 21 T cell receptor beta chains below were found in one sample sequenced in a study of T cell changes during pregnancy in multiple sclerosis. Sequencing used immunoSEQ multiplex PCR; TCRdb keeps in-frame clones, though not all of them. The table includes about 21,000 clones, around 93% detected once. The source material was CD4+ T cells from peripheral blood mononuclear cells, sampled in the third trimester of pregnancy. The receptor source for this set is a female donor with multiple sclerosis, enrolled in a pregnancy study.

CDR3 residues: CASSAQPGTGLSEQFF. CDR3 bases: TGTGCCAGCAGCGCCCAACCGGGGACAGGGCTTTCTGAGCAGTTCTTC. The chain employs TRBV5-5 and TRBJ2-1; 9 nucleotides match TRBD1. The CDR3 consists of 16 residues. Per the germline V gene, CDR1 is SGHKS and CDR2 is YYEKEE (reference sequence). Germline trimming cut 4 bases from V and 9 bases from J; bases unmatched to any gene: 14.

The chain is built from TRBV30 and TRBJ1-1, with D possibly being TRBD1 (5 bases). This CDR3 has 13 residues. Germline CDR1 is GTSNPN and CDR2 is SVGIG (reference sequence). V was pared by 2 bases and J by 4 bases, with 11 bases between. The CDR3 DNA follows: TGTGCCTGGAGTTTCCTCGGGGGCACTGAAGCTTTCTTT. Protein sequence: CAWSFLGGTEAFF. Supplemented by reference TRBV30 and TRBJ1-1, the full variable domain reads SQTIHQWPATLVQPVGSPLSLECTVEGTSNPNLYWYRQAAGRGLQLLFYSVGIGQISSEVPQNLSASRPQDRQFILSSKKLLLSDSGFYLCAWSFLGGTEAFFGQGTRLTVV.

This clone has a single count. The chain couples TRBV4-3 to TRBJ1-6; no definite D call. Per the germline V gene, CDR1 is LGHNA and CDR2 is YSLEER. This CDR3 contains 15 residues. V was clipped by 0 bases and J by 5 bases, with 8 bases between them. Written as DNA, the CDR3 is TGCGCCAGCAGCCAAGACAGGTCACATAATTCACCCCTCCACTTT. This translates into CASSQDRSHNSPLHF.

The chain joins TRBV7-8 to TRBJ1-3; D not resolved. This CDR3 contains 13 residues. Germline CDR1 and CDR2: SGHVS and FQNEAQ. Between the trimmed V and J ends, which lost 4 bases and 3 bases, there was a span of 7 bases. CDR3 DNA sequence: TGTGCCAGCAGCTACACCTTTGGAAACACCATATATTTT. It specifies CASSYTFGNTIYF.

The CDR3 sequence is CASGQPQPQHF. The CDR3 nucleotides are TGTGCCAGCGGACAGCCTCAGCCCCAGCATTTT. The chain couples TRBV28 to TRBJ1-5, with D possibly matching TRBD1 (6 bases). The CDR3 has 11 residues. The germline V and J ends were trimmed by 8 bases and 6 bases, with 8 bases remaining between them. Germline CDR1 and CDR2: MDHEN and SYDVKM.

V usage is TRBV5-5 and J usage is TRBJ2-1, with 9 bases lining up with TRBD2. The CDR3 spans 15 residues. Germline lookup yields CDR1 SGHKS and CDR2 YYEKEE (reference sequence). Trimming removed 4 bases from V and 3 bases from J; junction bases left unmatched: 5. CDR3 DNA sequence: TGTGCCAGCAGCCGTAGCGGGGGCGACTACAATGAGCAGTTCTTC. Its protein product is CASSRSGGDYNEQFF.

The chain is built from TRBV2 and TRBJ1-1, with TRBD1 identical over 7 bases. The CDR3 loop spans 16 amino acids. The germline V gene has CDR1 SNHLY and CDR2 FYNNEI. Germline trimming cut 3 bases from V and 1 base from J; bases unmatched to any gene: 8. The CDR3 protein is CASSEPTGVENTEAFF. CDR3 nucleotide sequence: TGTGCCAGCAGTGAGCCCACAGGGGTTGAGAACACTGAAGCTTTCTTT.

This chain links TRBV5-4 with TRBJ2-2, with 8 bases aligning to TRBD2. Germline lookup yields CDR1 SGHNT and CDR2 YYREEE (reference sequence). The V and J ends lost 2 bases and 2 bases, in that order; junction bases with no gene match: 5. CDR3 size: 16 residues. The CDR3 nucleotides are TGTGCCAGCAGCTTCGGCGGGGGGCACAACACCGGGGAGCTGTTTTTT. Amino acids: CASSFGGGHNTGELFF. Together with reference TRBV5-4 and TRBJ2-2, the CDR3 gives the full variable domain: ETGVTQSPTHLIKTRGQQVTLRCSSQSGHNTVSWYQQALGQGPQFIFQYYREEENGRGNFPPRFSGLQFPNYSSELNVNALELDDSALYLCASSFGGGHNTGELFFGEGSRLTVL.

This sequence joins TRBV7-2 and TRBJ1-1; D remains unclear. The CDR3 runs to 15 residues. The V gene lost 2 bases and the J gene lost 1 base, with 11 bases spanning the gap. Germline assignment: CDR1 SGHTA and CDR2 FQGNSA. CDR3 protein: CASSLSTARNTEAFF. CDR3 nucleotides: TGTGCCAGCAGCTTAAGTACAGCACGGAACACTGAAGCTTTCTTT.

A single count supports this clone. The CDR3: CASSPRHRGEKLFF. The CDR3, as DNA: TGCGCCAGCAGCCCGCGCCACAGGGGGGAAAAACTGTTTTTT. J is TRBJ1-4 and V is TRBV5-1; 8 positions agree with TRBD1. CDR1 SGHRS and CDR2 YFSETQ come from the germline V gene. With 4 bases clipped from V and 8 bases from J, the junction kept 7 bases outside the gene matches. The CDR3 runs to 14 residues.

The chain uses TRBV5-4 and TRBJ2-3; D gene unclear. V lost 0 bases and J 0 bases, leaving 8 bases between the germline ends. In germline, CDR1 is SGHNT, CDR2 YYREEE (reference sequence). CDR3 length equals 15 residues. CDR3 DNA sequence: TGTGCCAGCAGCTTGGATTCTTCCAGCACAGATACGCAGTATTTT. Its translation is CASSLDSSSTDTQYF.

The count of this clone is one. The CDR3 here is CASSLNVAGNYNEQFF. DNA for the CDR3: TGCGCCAGCAGCTTGAACGTAGCGGGGAATTACAATGAGCAGTTCTTC. The chain has TRBV5-1 and TRBJ2-1; 8 bases are a match to TRBD2. Looked up from germline, CDR1 is SGHRS and CDR2 is YFSETQ. The CDR3 length is 16 residues. V shed 1 base, J shed 4 bases, and the junction held 7 bases outside the gene matches.

This chain connects TRBV5-4 to TRBJ1-6, with a possible D match to TRBD1 (6 bases). The CDR3 runs 15 residues. The germline CDR1 and CDR2 sequences are SGHNT and YYREEE (reference sequence). V shed 4 bases and J shed 3 bases, with 11 bases lying between them. The CDR3 reads CASSASTGYNSPLHF. For the CDR3, the DNA is TGTGCCAGCAGCGCCTCGACAGGCTATAATTCACCCCTCCACTTT. The variable domain in full, completed from reference TRBV5-4 and TRBJ1-6, reads ETGVTQSPTHLIKTRGQQVTLRCSSQSGHNTVSWYQQALGQGPQFIFQYYREEENGRGNFPPRFSGLQFPNYSSELNVNALELDDSALYLCASSASTGYNSPLHFGNGTRLTVT.

The rearrangement uses TRBV29-1 and TRBJ1-2; 7 nucleotides line up with TRBD1. Germline V gene data show CDR1 as SQVTM and CDR2 as ANQGSEA. This CDR3 has 13 residues. V dropped 2 bases and J dropped 8; count of bases not matched to a gene: 8. The CDR3 protein is CSVELSTGDGYTF. The CDR3 bases are TGCAGCGTTGAACTCTCAACAGGGGACGGCTACACCTTC.

The chain recombines TRBV19 with TRBJ2-7; D is perhaps TRBD1 (5 bases). Trimming removed 4 bases from V and 2 bases from J, with 9 bases in between. The CDR3 extends over 13 amino acids. Per germline, CDR1 LNHDA and CDR2 SQIVND (reference sequence). CDR3 bases: TGTGCCAGTAGTAGGTTAGGGGCCTACGAGCAGTACTTC. Translation gives CASSRLGAYEQYF.

V usage is TRBV5-1 and J usage is TRBJ2-7, with 9 bases fitting TRBD2. The CDR3 extends over 15 amino acids. The V and J ends lost 4 bases and 5 bases, in that order; junction bases with no gene match: 10. Germline values: CDR1 SGHRS, CDR2 YFSETQ. CDR3 sequence (DNA): TGCGCCAGCAGCCCGAGGGTAGCGGGGGACGACGAGCAGTACTTC. It yields the protein CASSPRVAGDDEQYF. Drawing the rest from reference TRBV5-1 and TRBJ2-7, the complete variable domain is KAGVTQTPRYLIKTRGQQVTLSCSPISGHRSVSWYQQTPGQGLQFLFEYFSETQRNKGNFPGRFSGRQFSNSRSEMNVSTLELGDSALYLCASSPRVAGDDEQYFGPGTRLTVT.

The rearrangement uses TRBV20-1 and TRBJ1-1; D not resolved. Germline CDR1 reads DFQATT; CDR2 reads SNEGSKA (reference sequence). Between the trimmed V and J ends, which lost 4 bases and 2 bases, there was a span of 5 bases. The CDR3 loop spans 11 amino acids. The CDR3 sequence: CSANFNTEAFF. The CDR3 DNA sequence: TGCAGTGCTAACTTCAACACTGAAGCTTTCTTT.

V usage is TRBV15 and J usage is TRBJ1-1; D is unclear. Trimming took off 0 bases at V and 6 bases at J, with 11 bases between the two ends. The CDR3 is made up of 14 amino acids. Germline CDR1 and CDR2: LNHNV and YYDKDF (reference sequence). In DNA, the CDR3 is TGTGCCACCAGCAGAGATCTCGTGGGCCCTGAAGCTTTCTTT. Encoded protein: CATSRDLVGPEAFF.

J is TRBJ1-6 and V is TRBV23-1; 7 bases agree with TRBD1. TRBV23-1 is given ORF status, its function remaining uncertain. The CDR3 is made up of 17 amino acids. The J segment lost 5 bases and the V segment lost 4 bases, leaving 11 bases of the junction unmatched. The CDR3 spells CASSLLPGTEHNSPLHF. The CDR3 coding sequence is TGCGCCAGCAGTCTCCTCCCGGGGACAGAACATAATTCACCCCTCCACTTT.

The rearrangement links TRBV6-1 to TRBJ2-7, with TRBD1 matching over 8 bases. The CDR3 totals 13 residues. The germline V gene has CDR1 MNHNS and CDR2 SASEGT. The ends lost 7 bases at V and 4 bases at J; junction bases unmatched: 6. The CDR3 region is CASMPGGAYEQYF. The CDR3 DNA reads TGTGCCAGCATGCCAGGGGGCGCGTACGAGCAGTACTTC.

The chain is built from TRBV6-1 and TRBJ1-1; TRBD1 agrees at 7 bases. The germline CDR1 and CDR2 sequences are MNHNS and SASEGT. There are 13 residues in the CDR3. V shed 3 bases and J 3 bases; nucleotides not matched to a gene: 1. CDR3 sequence: CASSEQGDTEAFF. The CDR3 coding sequence is TGTGCCAGCAGTGAGCAGGGGGACACTGAAGCTTTCTTT.